These 21 T cell receptor beta chains were sequenced from one sample in a study of cytomegalovirus exposure and HLA in healthy donors. Amplification used 60 Vbeta primers and 13 Jbeta primers. The table came from immunoSEQ multiplex PCR; TCRdb's copy has only in-frame clones and leaves some out. The sample yields some 150,000 clones, just over 75% seen once. Sample: PBMCs. These receptors were collected from a woman in her twenties or thirties in good health and CMV-seropositive.

This clone was recorded a few times. The V call is TRBV4-3, the J call TRBJ2-2; 11 positions agree with TRBD2. This CDR3 has 17 residues. The germline CDR1 and CDR2 sequences are LGHNA and YSLEER. After removal of 0 bases from V and 6 bases from J, the junction contained 6 bases not matched to a gene. This CDR3 reads CASSQERASGRSGELFF. For the CDR3, the DNA is TGCGCCAGCAGCCAAGAGAGGGCTAGCGGGAGGTCCGGGGAGCTGTTTTTT.

The rearrangement joins TRBV6-6 to TRBJ2-5; possible D gene TRBD2, 5 bases. The CDR3 consists of 14 residues. V lost 6 bases to trimming and J lost 1 base, with 12 bases between them. Looked up from germline, CDR1 is MNHNY and CDR2 is SVGAGI (reference sequence). This CDR3 reads CASRPHAGQETQYF. DNA of the CDR3: TGTGCCAGCAGACCTCATGCGGGCCAAGAGACCCAGTACTTC.

This clone was found a few times. The rearrangement joins TRBV4-1 to TRBJ1-4; no clear D gene. The CDR3 has 12 residues. CDR1 and CDR2 (germline): MGHRA, YSYEKL. With 1 base removed from V and 11 bases from J, the gap between germline ends came to 8 bases. CDR3 loop: CASSQGGGKLFF. The CDR3 DNA reads as TGCGCCAGCAGCCAAGGGGGAGGGAAACTGTTTTTT.

The chain recombines TRBV7-7 with TRBJ2-2, with D perhaps TRBD1 (5 bases). Germline CDR1 is SSHAT and CDR2 is FNYEAQ (reference sequence). Trimming pared 2 bases from V and 6 bases from J, leaving 16 bases between. The CDR3 covers 16 residues. This chain's CDR3 is CASSLLFQGGAGELFF. CDR3 nucleotide sequence: TGTGCCAGCAGCTTATTATTCCAGGGTGGGGCCGGGGAGCTGTTTTTT.

This rearrangement joins TRBV7-2 to TRBJ2-1; D gene unclear. Germline values: CDR1 SGHTA, CDR2 FQGNSA. V lost 5 bases and J 0 bases, leaving 8 bases between the germline ends. This CDR3 comprises 14 residues. CDR3 DNA sequence: TGTGCCAGCAGCCTTGTCCCCTCCTACAATGAGCAGTTCTTC. This encodes CASSLVPSYNEQFF.

This clone has just one count. This chain links TRBV27 with TRBJ2-2, with TRBD1 matching 12 bases. Germline V CDR1 and CDR2: MNHEY, SMNVEV (reference sequence). The ends lost 10 bases at V and 7 bases at J; junction bases unmatched: 4. This CDR3 has 13 residues. Here the CDR3 DNA reads TGTGCCACCAGGGACAGGGGGCTCGGGGAGCTGTTTTTT. Amino acid sequence: CATRDRGLGELFF.

V gene TRBV5-6 combines with J gene TRBJ2-3; weak D call: TRBD1 (5 bases). The V end was cut by 2 bases, the J end by 4 bases, with 11 bases between. Germline CDR1 reads SGHDT; CDR2 reads YYEEEE. The CDR3 is 14 residues long. CDR3 coding DNA: TGTGCCAGCAGCTTAGAAACACAGGCAGATACGCAGTATTTT. This gives the protein CASSLETQADTQYF.

The V and J genes are TRBV29-1 and TRBJ1-4, with D maybe TRBD1 (6 bases). Germline V lookup: CDR1 SQVTM, CDR2 ANQGSEA. This CDR3 has 14 amino acids. V shed 6 bases and J shed 10 bases, with 21 bases lying between them. CDR3 DNA sequence: TGCAGCGTCCCAAAAGGGGGGGCAGAAGGAAAACTGTTTTTT. Protein product: CSVPKGGAEGKLFF.

The J gene is TRBJ1-1, the V gene TRBV10-3, with a tentative D call TRBD1 (5 bases). The CDR3 spans 16 residues. Germline loops: CDR1 ENHRY, CDR2 SYGVKD. The V end lost 10 bases, the J end lost 5 bases, and 26 bases lay between the germline ends. CDR3 in DNA: TGTGCCACCGAGAGGGCAGGGTCCTTCGGGGGGACTGAAGCTTTCTTT. Protein: CATERAGSFGGTEAFF.

This chain joins TRBV6-5 and TRBJ1-1, with a possible D match to TRBD1 (5 bases). Trimming left V 3 bases short and J 2 bases short, with 13 bases between. This CDR3 contains 15 residues. Germline V CDR1 and CDR2: MNHEY, SVGAGI. The CDR3 sequence is CASSYAPQGNTEAFF. CDR3 nucleotides: TGTGCCAGCAGTTATGCTCCTCAGGGAAACACTGAAGCTTTCTTT.

V gene TRBV2 combines with J gene TRBJ2-1; 11 bases align to TRBD2. The ends lost 4 bases at V and 4 bases at J; junction bases unmatched: 9. The CDR3 length is 17 residues. Germline CDR1 and CDR2: SNHLY and FYNNEI. The CDR3 sequence is CASSARRLAGFYNEQFF. In nucleotides, the CDR3 is TGTGCCAGCAGTGCGCGACGACTAGCGGGGTTTTACAATGAGCAGTTCTTC.

The V gene is TRBV6-6, the J gene TRBJ1-5; weak D call: TRBD1 (5 bases). V dropped 4 bases and J dropped 0 bases, with 13 bases sitting between them. The CDR3 loop spans 16 amino acids. Germline CDR1 and CDR2: MNHNY and SVGAGI (reference sequence). The CDR3 sequence is CASSWGTGDSNQPQHF. CDR3 sequence (DNA): TGTGCCAGCAGTTGGGGAACAGGCGATAGCAATCAGCCCCAGCATTTT.

The chain employs TRBV5-1 and TRBJ1-1; D ambiguous. Germline CDR1 reads SGHRS; CDR2 reads YFSETQ. The CDR3 length is 15 residues. V lost 2 bases and J lost 4, with 15 bases in between. As DNA, the CDR3 is TGCGCCAGCAGCTTAGATTCGGGAGAAGGCACTGAAGCTTTCTTT. Translation: CASSLDSGEGTEAFF.

There are a few counts of this clone. V usage is TRBV9 and J usage is TRBJ2-3, with 11 bases matching TRBD2. The CDR3 extends over 15 amino acids. Per the germline V gene, CDR1 is SGDLS and CDR2 is YYNGEE. V shed 1 base, J shed 6 bases, and the junction held 4 bases outside the gene matches. CDR3 nucleotide sequence: TGTGCCAGCAGCGTACTGGCTAGCGGGGGGGATACGCAGTATTTT. Protein: CASSVLASGGDTQYF.

This chain connects TRBV6-4 to TRBJ2-5, with 11 bases fitting TRBD1. Germline V gives CDR1 MRHNA, CDR2 SNTAGT. Unmatched junction bases numbered 10, after V lost 6 bases and J lost 4 bases. The CDR3 covers 16 residues. This CDR3 is CASSTPGTGGSETQYF. The CDR3 DNA sequence: TGTGCCAGCAGCACTCCCGGGACAGGGGGATCAGAGACCCAGTACTTC.

This clone was observed at least ten times. This sample includes further DNA sequences coding for the same CDR3. The rearrangement uses TRBV6-4 and TRBJ2-2, with 11 bases aligning to TRBD1. Trimming removed 3 bases from V and 4 bases from J; junction bases left unmatched: 1. CDR1 and CDR2 (germline): MRHNA, SNTAGT. The CDR3 loop spans 15 amino acids. The CDR3 DNA follows: TGTGCCAGCAGTGATGGGACAGGGGGCACCGGGGAGCTGTTTTTT. Protein sequence: CASSDGTGGTGELFF.

This chain links TRBV9 with TRBJ1-1; the D is unclear. The V and J ends lost 1 base and 1 base respectively, with 14 bases between them. Germline V gives CDR1 SGDLS, CDR2 YYNGEE. This CDR3 contains 16 residues. In DNA form, the CDR3 reads TGTGCCAGCAGCGTACGGGGTGGTATCGGGAACACTGAAGCTTTCTTT. This translates into CASSVRGGIGNTEAFF.

The chain links TRBV28 to TRBJ1-5, with D possibly TRBD1 on 5 matching bases. The V end was cut by 7 bases, the J end by 3 bases, with 13 bases between. The germline V gene encodes CDR1 MDHEN and CDR2 SYDVKM. This CDR3 is 14 amino acids long. The CDR3 DNA reads as TGTGCCAGCAATCCAGACAGTGTCAATCAGCCCCAGCATTTT. Its protein product is CASNPDSVNQPQHF.

The chain carries TRBV7-2 and TRBJ1-3, with D perhaps matching TRBD1 (5 bases). The germline V gene encodes CDR1 SGHTA and CDR2 FQGNSA. This CDR3 comprises 15 residues. Trimming removed 6 bases from V and 5 bases from J, with 17 bases in between. The CDR3, as DNA: TGTGCCAGCAGAGGGGCAGAGGACGGGCGAAACACCATATATTTT. Protein sequence: CASRGAEDGRNTIYF.

The chain is built from TRBV30 and TRBJ1-1, with TRBD1 matching over 7 bases. The CDR3 consists of 13 residues. In germline, CDR1 is GTSNPN, CDR2 SVGIG (reference sequence). J was trimmed by 6 bases and V by 5 bases; bases with no gene match: 9. This CDR3 reads CAWLDRAGAEAFF. DNA of the CDR3: TGTGCCTGGTTAGACAGGGCCGGAGCTGAAGCTTTCTTT.

The rearrangement uses TRBV5-6 and TRBJ2-3; 9 bases fit TRBD1. Trimming took 4 bases from V and 3 from J; bases not matched to a gene: 9. The CDR3 totals 16 residues. Germline CDR1 and CDR2: SGHDT and YYEEEE. The CDR3 DNA is TGTGCCAGCAGCCTGATGATGGGACAGGGTACAGATACGCAGTATTTT. Translating it yields CASSLMMGQGTDTQYF.